Included here is one TCR beta chain sequence, with context. The antigen remains unidentified. Naive CD8 isolation took CD45RO-negative cells positively selected for CCR7 and excluded terminally differentiated effector memory CD45RA+ cells. This specimen comes from a study of shared clonotypes between healthy human individuals. The germline V gene encodes CDR1 MNHEY and CDR2 SMNVEV (reference sequence). Trimming shortened V by 11 bases and J by 2 bases, and 16 bases separated the two germline ends. The CDR3 totals 13 residues. Study results and caveats: Estimated richness was generally greater in naive than memory subsets.

Produced via immunoSEQ multiplex PCR; TCRdb's table is partial and in-frame only. The sample consists of about 820,000 clones, 80% to 95% of them appearing once. The sequenced sample consisted of naive CD8+ T cells sorted from blood. The chain employs TRBV27 and TRBJ2-7; the D call may be TRBD1 or TRBD2 (5 bases each). The receptor comes from a man aged 30 to 39 in good health. The CDR3 DNA reads TGTGCCTCGGCGAGGGGCTCCCCCTACGAGCAGTACTTC. It encodes CASARGSPYEQYF.